Below, 14 T cell receptor beta chains from the same sample are listed, as sequenced in a study of graft-versus-host responses after intestinal transplantation. Sequenced by immunoSEQ multiplex PCR; TCRdb stores in-frame clones only, minus some. The sample has roughly 28,000 clones, 85% to 95% seen once. Sample: PBMCs, taken 66 days after intestinal transplant. The receptors were gathered from a human patient who received an intestinal transplant, so some T cells may come from the graft donor.

CDR3: CASSLDGLPSTDTQYF. CDR3 DNA: TGTGCCAGCAGCTTAGATGGACTACCGAGCACAGATACGCAGTATTTT. The chain joins TRBV11-2 to TRBJ2-3; D might be TRBD2 (6 bases). V was pared by 0 bases and J by 0 bases, with 10 bases between. Germline V gives CDR1 SGHAT, CDR2 FQNNGV. This CDR3 spans 16 amino acids.

The chain links TRBV9 to TRBJ1-6, with 8 nucleotides matching TRBD1. V lost 4 bases, J lost 7 bases, and 7 bases stayed unmatched. The CDR3 is 15 residues long. CDR1 SGDLS and CDR2 YYNGEE come from the germline V gene. This CDR3 reads CASSPWTGSNSPLHF. In DNA form, the CDR3 reads TGTGCCAGCAGCCCCTGGACAGGGAGCAATTCACCCCTCCACTTT.

V is TRBV28 and J is TRBJ1-5; 12 nucleotides agree with TRBD1. The CDR3 has 18 residues. Trimming at V came to 5 bases and at J to 3 bases, leaving 11 bases not matched to a gene. Germline assignment: CDR1 MDHEN and CDR2 SYDVKM. The CDR3 protein is CASSGHRGTGGVNQPQHF. The CDR3 DNA reads as TGTGCCAGCAGTGGACACCGGGGGACAGGGGGCGTCAATCAGCCCCAGCATTTT.

V usage is TRBV7-9 and J usage is TRBJ1-2; 9 bases are shared with TRBD1. The ends lost 6 bases at V and 6 bases at J; junction bases unmatched: 8. This CDR3 is built from 14 residues. Germline CDR1 reads SEHNR; CDR2 reads FQNEAQ (reference sequence). The CDR3 DNA sequence: TGTGCCAGCAGTCCGTCGGGACAGGGAAATGGCTACACCTTC. Encoded protein: CASSPSGQGNGYTF.

This clone was picked up one time. The J gene is TRBJ2-2, the V gene TRBV5-4; D is possibly TRBD1 or TRBD2 (5 bases each). V was trimmed by 2 bases and J by 7 bases, leaving 15 bases between them. The CDR3 is 15 amino acids. Germline V gives CDR1 SGHNT, CDR2 YYREEE (reference sequence). The CDR3 sequence: CASSFRQGEGGELFF. In DNA, the CDR3 is TGTGCCAGCAGCTTTCGGCAGGGAGAGGGCGGGGAGCTGTTTTTT.

The chain couples TRBV5-3 to TRBJ2-7, with D unclear. TRBV5-3 is noted as an ORF with a role that remains uncertain. With 2 bases removed from V and 3 bases from J, the gap between germline ends came to 15 bases. The CDR3 consists of 15 residues. The CDR3 nucleotides are TGTGCCAGAAGCTTATCTAGGGAAAAATTCTACGAGCAGTACTTC. Amino acid sequence: CARSLSREKFYEQYF.

The rearrangement joins TRBV7-8 to TRBJ2-3; 12 nucleotides agree with TRBD2. V shed 3 bases and J 1 base; nucleotides not matched to a gene: 8. The CDR3 totals 18 residues. CDR1 and CDR2 (germline): SGHVS, FQNEAQ. CDR3 region: CASSFGLAGSIGTDTQYF. DNA of the CDR3: TGTGCCAGCAGCTTCGGACTAGCGGGGTCGATTGGCACAGATACGCAGTATTTT. Full variable domain (remainder filled in from reference TRBV7-8 and TRBJ2-3): GAGVSQSPRYKVAKRGQDVALRCDPISGHVSLFWYQQALGQGPEFLTYFQNEAQLDKSGLPSDRFFAERPEGSVSTLKIQRTQQEDSAVYLCASSFGLAGSIGTDTQYFGPGTRLTVL.

This rearrangement joins TRBV30 to TRBJ2-1; D is ambiguous. CDR1 and CDR2 from the germline V gene are GTSNPN and SVGIG (reference sequence). Deletions cut 0 bases from V and 7 bases from J, with 16 bases between. This CDR3 contains 15 residues. CDR3 sequence (DNA): TGTGCCTGGAGTGTAGACGGGCGCCTCACAAATGAGCAGTTCTTC. Its translation is CAWSVDGRLTNEQFF.

This chain joins TRBV9 and TRBJ1-2; D may be TRBD1 (6 bases). The CDR3 is 14 amino acids. Germline V lookup: CDR1 SGDLS, CDR2 YYNGEE. Trimming took off 4 bases at V and 6 bases at J, with 16 bases between the two ends. CDR3 region: CASSFTGQIDGYTF. DNA of the CDR3: TGTGCCAGCAGCTTCACCGGACAGATCGATGGCTACACCTTC.

The chain carries TRBV9 and TRBJ1-1; D call uncertain. CDR3 length equals 13 residues. V lost 5 bases, J lost 1 base, and 9 bases lay in between. Per the germline V gene, CDR1 is SGDLS and CDR2 is YYNGEE. CDR3 region: CASRNGENTEAFF. CDR3 DNA sequence: TGTGCCAGCAGAAATGGGGAGAACACTGAAGCTTTCTTT.

CDR3 sequence (DNA): TGTGCCTGGAGTCACCTAGGAAGGGACCCCATATACGAGCAGTACTTC. Translating gives CAWSHLGRDPIYEQYF. The chain is built from TRBV30 and TRBJ2-7, with D possibly being TRBD1 or TRBD2 (5 bases each). Germline V lookup: CDR1 GTSNPN, CDR2 SVGIG (reference sequence). Trimming stripped 2 bases from V and 4 bases from J, with 21 bases between. This CDR3 spans 16 amino acids.

The table lists this clone with a count of one. This chain connects TRBV5-1 to TRBJ1-6, with D possibly TRBD1 on 5 matching bases. V shed 0 bases and J shed 10 bases, with 20 bases lying between them. The CDR3 length is 17 residues. The germline V gene encodes CDR1 SGHRS and CDR2 YFSETQ. CDR3 DNA: TGCGCCAGCAGCTTGGTGTTGGGGCCCCTCGTGAAGTCACCCCTCCACTTT. Translated: CASSLVLGPLVKSPLHF.

This chain uses TRBV27 with TRBJ2-7, with 7 bases aligning to TRBD1. This CDR3 has 16 residues. Germline V lookup: CDR1 MNHEY, CDR2 SMNVEV (reference sequence). The ends lost 6 bases at V and 1 base at J; junction bases unmatched: 12. Here the CDR3 DNA reads TGTGCCAGCAGAGAAGAGGGACAGAACCCTTCCTACGAGCAGTACTTC. It specifies CASREEGQNPSYEQYF.

The gene calls are TRBV6-1 and TRBJ2-7; no firm D call. This CDR3 contains 14 residues. The V gene lost 0 bases and the J gene lost 5 bases, with 11 bases spanning the gap. Germline V gene data show CDR1 as MNHNS and CDR2 as SASEGT. CDR3 sequence: CASSEASGWDEQYF. As DNA, the CDR3 is TGTGCCAGCAGTGAAGCGTCAGGTTGGGACGAGCAGTACTTC.